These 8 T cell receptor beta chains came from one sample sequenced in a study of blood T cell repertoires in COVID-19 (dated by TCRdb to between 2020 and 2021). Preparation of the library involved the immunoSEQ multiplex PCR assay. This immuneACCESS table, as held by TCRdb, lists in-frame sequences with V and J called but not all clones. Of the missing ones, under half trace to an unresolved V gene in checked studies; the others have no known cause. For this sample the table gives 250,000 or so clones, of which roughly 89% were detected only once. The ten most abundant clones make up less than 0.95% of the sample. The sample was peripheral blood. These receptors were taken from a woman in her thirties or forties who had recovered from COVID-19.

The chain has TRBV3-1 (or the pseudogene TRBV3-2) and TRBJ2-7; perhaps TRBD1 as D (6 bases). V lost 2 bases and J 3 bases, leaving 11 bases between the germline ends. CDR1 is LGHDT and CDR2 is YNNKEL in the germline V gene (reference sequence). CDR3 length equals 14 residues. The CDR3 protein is CASSQWDTVYEQYF. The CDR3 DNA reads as TGTGCCAGCAGCCAATGGGACACCGTCTACGAGCAGTACTTC.

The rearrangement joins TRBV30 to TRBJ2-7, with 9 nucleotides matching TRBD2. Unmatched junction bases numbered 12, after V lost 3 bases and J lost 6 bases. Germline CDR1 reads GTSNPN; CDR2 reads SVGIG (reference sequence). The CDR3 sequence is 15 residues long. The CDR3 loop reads CAWRPGTSPFTEQYF. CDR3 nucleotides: TGTGCCTGGAGACCCGGGACTAGCCCTTTCACCGAGCAGTACTTC.

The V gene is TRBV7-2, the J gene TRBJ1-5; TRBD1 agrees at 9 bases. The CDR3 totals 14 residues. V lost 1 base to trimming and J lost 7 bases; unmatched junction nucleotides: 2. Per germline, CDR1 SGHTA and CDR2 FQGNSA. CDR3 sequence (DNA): TGTGCCAGCAGCTTAGGACAGGGGGGACAGCCCCAGCATTTT. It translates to CASSLGQGGQPQHF. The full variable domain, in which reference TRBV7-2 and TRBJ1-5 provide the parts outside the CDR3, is GAGVSQSPSNKVTEKGKDVELRCDPISGHTALYWYRQSLGQGLEFLIYFQGNSAPDKSGLPSDRFSAERTGGSVSTLTIQRTQQEDSAVYLCASSLGQGGQPQHFGDGTRLSIL.

CDR3 sequence reads: CASTNTDTQYF. The CDR3 nucleotides read TGTGCCAGCACCAACACAGATACGCAGTATTTT. The chain recombines TRBV12-3 or TRBV12-4 with TRBJ2-3; D gene ambiguous. V shed 7 bases and J shed 2 bases, with 4 bases lying between them. The CDR3 spans 11 residues.

CDR3 protein: CASSQPFTGGNYNEQFF. The CDR3 DNA reads as TGCGCCAGCAGCCAGCCCTTCACAGGGGGTAACTACAATGAGCAGTTCTTC. The rearrangement joins TRBV4-1 to TRBJ2-1; the match to TRBD1 covers 8 bases. The CDR3 length is 17 residues. V shed 3 bases, J shed 3 bases, and the junction held 10 bases outside the gene matches. Germline V gives CDR1 MGHRA, CDR2 YSYEKL.

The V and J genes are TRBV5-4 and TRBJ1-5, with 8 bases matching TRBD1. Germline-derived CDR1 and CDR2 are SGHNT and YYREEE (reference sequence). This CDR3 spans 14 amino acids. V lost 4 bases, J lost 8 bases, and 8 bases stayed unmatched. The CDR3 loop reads CASSLGTGGEPQHF. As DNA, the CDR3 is TGTGCCAGCAGCCTCGGGACAGGCGGGGAGCCCCAGCATTTT.

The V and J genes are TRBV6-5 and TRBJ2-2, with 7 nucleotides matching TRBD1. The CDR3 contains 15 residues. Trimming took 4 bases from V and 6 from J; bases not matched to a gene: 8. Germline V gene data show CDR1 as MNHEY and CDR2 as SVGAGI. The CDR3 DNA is TGTGCCAGCAGTTGGAAATACAGGGGTCCCGGGGAGCTGTTTTTT. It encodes CASSWKYRGPGELFF.

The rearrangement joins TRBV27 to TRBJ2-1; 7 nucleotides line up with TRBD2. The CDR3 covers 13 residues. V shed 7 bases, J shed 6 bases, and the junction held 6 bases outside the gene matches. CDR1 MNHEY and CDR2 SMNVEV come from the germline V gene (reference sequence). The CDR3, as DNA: TGTGCCAGCAAGGGAGGGGTCCTCAATGAGCAGTTCTTC. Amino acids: CASKGGVLNEQFF.